This T cell receptor beta chain was captured in a study of cytomegalovirus exposure and HLA in healthy donors. Study-wide results and limits: In a later analysis, a missense DCLRE1C variant was linked to TCR beta V- and J-gene trimming. In a later analysis, specific HLA alleles were associated with some 16,000 TCR beta sequences at a 0.05 false discovery rate.

V was pared by 1 base and J by 1 base, with 6 bases of the junction left unmatched. Germline V CDR1 and CDR2: SGDLS, YYNGEE. The length of the CDR3 is 17 residues. As regards this clone: Its antigen is unidentified.

Vbeta (60) and Jbeta (13) primers were used in the PCR. The data were produced by immunoSEQ multiplex PCR, yet TCRdb's version contains in-frame clones alone and is incomplete. The table lists approximately 170,000 clones, roughly four fifths of them singletons. This sequence joins TRBV9 and TRBJ2-5, with TRBD1 identical over 11 bases. The sequence derives from a female donor in good health and CMV-seronegative. Sequencing input: PBMCs. The CDR3 nucleotides are TGTGCCAGCAGCGTAAAGGGACAGGGGGACTTCCAAGAGACCCAGTACTTC. Its translation: CASSVKGQGDFQETQYF. The whole variable domain, remainder taken from reference TRBV9 and TRBJ2-5, is DSGVTQTPKHLITATGQRVTLRCSPRSGDLSVYWYQQSLDQGLQFLIQYYNGEERAKGNILERFSAQQFPDLHSELNLSSLELGDSALYFCASSVKGQGDFQETQYFGPGTRLLVL.